This TCR beta chain derives from a study of T cell responses to AZD1222 COVID-19 vaccine. General observations from the study: Most donors were white British, females outnumbered males, and clonal diversity was possibly underestimated. Spike-specific TCR breadth rose after two AZD1222 doses, and depth rose as well.

The CDR3 runs to 14 residues. V lost 3 bases, J lost 9 bases, and 6 bases stayed unmatched. From germline, CDR1 is KGHSH and CDR2 LQKENI. The analysis combined second doses at about 4 or about 12 weeks. The assay was immunoSEQ multiplex PCR, and TCRdb's table has in-frame clones only and misses some. This table has around 160,000 clones, around 90% appearing once. This clone was recorded once. Antigen unknown. This receptor was taken from an adult who received the AZD1222 COVID-19 vaccine. Here the sequenced sample was peripheral blood, taken 28 days after the second AZD1222 dose. The chain joins TRBV18 to TRBJ2-1, with 9 bases lining up with TRBD2. The CDR3 region is CASSPIAGAGEQFF. DNA for the CDR3: TGTGCCAGCTCACCCATAGCGGGAGCGGGTGAGCAGTTCTTC. Based on the CDR3 plus reference TRBV18 and TRBJ2-1, the full variable domain is NAGVMQNPRHLVRRRGQEARLRCSPMKGHSHVYWYRQLPEEGLKFMVYLQKENIIDESGMPKERFSAEFPKEGPSILRIQQVVRGDSAAYFCASSPIAGAGEQFFGPGTRLTVL.